This T cell receptor (beta chain) originates from a study of response to subunit inactivated influenza vaccine. General study results and limits: It was the authors' suggestion that each seasonal influenza vaccination recruits few new T cells.

A single record per CDR3 protein comes from TCRdb applying MiXCR to the RT-PCR reads. The data show 430,000 or so distinct CDR3 sequences, approximately 11% seen once. The CDR3 length is 15 residues. The germline V gene encodes CDR1 MNHEY and CDR2 SMNVEV (reference sequence). Trimming pared 4 bases from V and 9 bases from J, leaving 16 bases between. Of note for this clonotype: As yet, its antigen is unknown.

Sample: PBMCs from blood, taken about 40 days after vaccination. The TCR sequence derives from a middle-aged man who received an inactivated influenza vaccine. V is TRBV27 and J is TRBJ1-6; D unclear. The CDR3: CASSSSRGSGSPLHF. The CDR3 DNA sequence: TGTGCCAGCAGTTCCTCACGGGGTTCGGGTTCACCCCTCCACTTT.